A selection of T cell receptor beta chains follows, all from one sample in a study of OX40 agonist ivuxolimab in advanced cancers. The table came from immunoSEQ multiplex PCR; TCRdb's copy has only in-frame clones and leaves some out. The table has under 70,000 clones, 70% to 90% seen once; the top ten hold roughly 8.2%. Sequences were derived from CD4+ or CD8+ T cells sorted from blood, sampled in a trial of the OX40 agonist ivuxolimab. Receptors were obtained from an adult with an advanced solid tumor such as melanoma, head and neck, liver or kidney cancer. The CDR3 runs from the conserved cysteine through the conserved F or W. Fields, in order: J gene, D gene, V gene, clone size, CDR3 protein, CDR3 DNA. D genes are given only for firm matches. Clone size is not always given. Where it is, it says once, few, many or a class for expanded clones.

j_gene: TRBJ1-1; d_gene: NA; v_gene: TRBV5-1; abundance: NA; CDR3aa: CASSYGGYTEAFF; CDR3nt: TGCGCCAGCAGCTATGGGGGGTACACTGAAGCTTTCTTT
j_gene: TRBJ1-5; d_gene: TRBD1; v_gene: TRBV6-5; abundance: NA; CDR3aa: CASSAQGSYQPQHF; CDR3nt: TGTGCCAGCAGCGCACAGGGGTCCTATCAGCCCCAGCATTTT
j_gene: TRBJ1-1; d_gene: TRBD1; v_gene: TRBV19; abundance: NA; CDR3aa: CASRDRGRSTEAFF; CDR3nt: TGTGCCAGTAGGGACAGGGGACGAAGTACTGAAGCTTTCTTT
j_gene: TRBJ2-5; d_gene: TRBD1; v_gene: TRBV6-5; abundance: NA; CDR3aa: CASSLDRRTQYF; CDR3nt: TGTGCCAGCAGTTTGGACAGGCGGACCCAGTACTTC
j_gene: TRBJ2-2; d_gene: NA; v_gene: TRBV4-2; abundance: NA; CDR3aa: CASSQDLPTSNTGELFF; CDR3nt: TGTGCCAGCAGCCAAGATTTGCCAACTTCGAACACCGGGGAGCTGTTTTTT
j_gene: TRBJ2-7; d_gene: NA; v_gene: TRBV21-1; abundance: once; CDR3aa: CASSKVGPRDRAF; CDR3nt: TGTGCCAGCAGCAAAGTAGGGCCCCGAGACAGAGCCTTC
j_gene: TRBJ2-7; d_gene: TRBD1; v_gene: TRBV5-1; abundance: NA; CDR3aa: CASSLAGGEPHEQYF; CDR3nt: TGCGCCAGCAGCTTGGCAGGGGGCGAGCCCCACGAGCAGTACTTC
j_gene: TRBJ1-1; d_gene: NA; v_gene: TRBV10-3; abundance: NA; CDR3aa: CAISESGESNTEAFF; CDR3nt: TGTGCCATCAGTGAGTCCGGGGAGTCGAACACTGAAGCTTTCTTT
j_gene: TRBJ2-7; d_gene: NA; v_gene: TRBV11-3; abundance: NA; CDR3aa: CASSLSGRGYEQYF; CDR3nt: TGTGCCAGCAGCTTAAGCGGTAGGGGTTACGAGCAGTACTTC
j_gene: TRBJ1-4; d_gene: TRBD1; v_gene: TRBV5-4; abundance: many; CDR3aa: CASSRQGLSNEKLFF; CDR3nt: TGTGCCAGCAGCAGACAGGGTTTATCTAATGAAAAACTGTTTTTT